This T cell receptor beta chain originates from a study of patients and donors after allogeneic stem cell transplantation. The germline V and J ends were trimmed by 6 bases and 3 bases, with 16 bases remaining between them. The CDR3 totals 15 residues. TCRdb re-called the RT-PCR reads through MiXCR, storing one row per CDR3 protein. There are about 960,000 distinct CDR3 sequences in the sample; about 20% occur only once, and approximately 5.9% lies in the top ten. The chain employs TRBV12-3 or TRBV12-4 and TRBJ2-3, with D possibly matching TRBD2 (6 bases). The clonotype originates from a human donor who was either an allogeneic HSCT recipient or a stem cell or donor lymphocyte infusion donor (not recorded which). It is not recorded whose cells these are; they may come from a transplant donor. The sample was blood, either unsorted or a sorted T cell fraction (not recorded which). The CDR3: CASSSRGLRTDTQYF. DNA for the CDR3: TGTGCCAGCAGCTCAAGGGGACTCAGGACAGATACGCAGTATTTT.